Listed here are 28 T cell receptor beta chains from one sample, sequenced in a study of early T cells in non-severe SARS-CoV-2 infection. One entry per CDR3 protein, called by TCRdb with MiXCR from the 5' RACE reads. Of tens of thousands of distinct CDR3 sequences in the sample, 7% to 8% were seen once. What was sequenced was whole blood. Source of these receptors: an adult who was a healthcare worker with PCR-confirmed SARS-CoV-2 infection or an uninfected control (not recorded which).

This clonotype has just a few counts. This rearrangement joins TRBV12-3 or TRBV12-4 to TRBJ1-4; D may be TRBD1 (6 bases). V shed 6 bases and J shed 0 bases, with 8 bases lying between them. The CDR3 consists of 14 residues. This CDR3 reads CASRHRATNEKLFF. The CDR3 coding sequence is TGTGCCAGCAGACACAGGGCAACTAATGAAAAACTGTTTTTT.

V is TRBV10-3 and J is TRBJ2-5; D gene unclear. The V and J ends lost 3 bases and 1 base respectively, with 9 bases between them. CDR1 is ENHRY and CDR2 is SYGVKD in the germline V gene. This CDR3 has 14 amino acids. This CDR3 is CAISDRQAQETQYF. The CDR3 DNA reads TGTGCCATCAGTGATCGGCAGGCCCAAGAGACCCAGTACTTC.

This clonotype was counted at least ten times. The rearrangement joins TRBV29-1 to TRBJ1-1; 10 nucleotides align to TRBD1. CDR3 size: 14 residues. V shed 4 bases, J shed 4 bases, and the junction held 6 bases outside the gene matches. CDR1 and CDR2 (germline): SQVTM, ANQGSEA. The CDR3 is CSVAGDRGGTEAFF. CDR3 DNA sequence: TGCAGCGTTGCGGGGGACAGGGGAGGCACTGAAGCTTTCTTT.

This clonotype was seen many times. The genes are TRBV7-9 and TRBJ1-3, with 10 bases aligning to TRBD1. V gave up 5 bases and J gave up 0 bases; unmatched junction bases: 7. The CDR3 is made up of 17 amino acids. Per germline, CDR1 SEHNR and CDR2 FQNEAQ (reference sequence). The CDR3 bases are TGTGCCAGCAGCGCACCGGGACAGGGGTACTCTGGAAACACCATATATTTT. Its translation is CASSAPGQGYSGNTIYF.

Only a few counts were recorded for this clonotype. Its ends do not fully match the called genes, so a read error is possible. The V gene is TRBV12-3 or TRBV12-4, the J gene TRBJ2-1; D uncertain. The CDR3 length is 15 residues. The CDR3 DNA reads TGTGCCAGCAGTATAGCCTTGAGCTCCTACAATGAGCAGTTCTTC. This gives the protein CASSIALSSYNEQFF.

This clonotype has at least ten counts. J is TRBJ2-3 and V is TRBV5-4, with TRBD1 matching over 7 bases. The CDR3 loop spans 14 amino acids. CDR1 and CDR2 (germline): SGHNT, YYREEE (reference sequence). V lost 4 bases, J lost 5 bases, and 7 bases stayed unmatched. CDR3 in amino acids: CASSTTGPGDTQYF. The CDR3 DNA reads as TGTGCCAGCAGCACGACAGGGCCGGGAGATACGCAGTATTTT.

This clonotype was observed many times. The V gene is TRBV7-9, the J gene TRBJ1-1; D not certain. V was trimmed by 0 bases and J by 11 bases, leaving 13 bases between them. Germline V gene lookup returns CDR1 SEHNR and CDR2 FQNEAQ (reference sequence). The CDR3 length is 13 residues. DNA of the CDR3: TGTGCCAGCAGCTTAGCTACGACTTCCGGGGCTTTCTTT. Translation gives CASSLATTSGAFF.

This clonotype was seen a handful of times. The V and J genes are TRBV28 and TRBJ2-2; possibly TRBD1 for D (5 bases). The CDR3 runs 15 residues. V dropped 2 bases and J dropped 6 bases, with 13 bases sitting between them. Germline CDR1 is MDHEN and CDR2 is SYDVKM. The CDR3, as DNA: TGTGCCAGCAGTTTAACCCAACAGGTTCCCGGGGAGCTGTTTTTT. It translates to CASSLTQQVPGELFF.

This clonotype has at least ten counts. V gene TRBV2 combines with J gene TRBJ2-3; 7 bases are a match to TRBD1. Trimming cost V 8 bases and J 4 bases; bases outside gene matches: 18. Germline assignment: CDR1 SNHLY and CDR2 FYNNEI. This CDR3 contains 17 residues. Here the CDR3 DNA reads TGTGCCAGCGAAACCACCGAGACAGGGTACGGAGCAGATACGCAGTATTTT. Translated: CASETTETGYGADTQYF.

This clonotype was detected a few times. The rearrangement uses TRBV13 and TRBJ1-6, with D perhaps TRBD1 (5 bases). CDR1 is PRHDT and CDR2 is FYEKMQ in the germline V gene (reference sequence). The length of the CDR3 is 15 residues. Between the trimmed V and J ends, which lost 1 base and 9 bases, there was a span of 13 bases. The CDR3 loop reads CASSLAMGVASPLHF. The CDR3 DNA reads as TGTGCCAGCAGCTTAGCCATGGGGGTAGCTTCACCCCTCCACTTT.

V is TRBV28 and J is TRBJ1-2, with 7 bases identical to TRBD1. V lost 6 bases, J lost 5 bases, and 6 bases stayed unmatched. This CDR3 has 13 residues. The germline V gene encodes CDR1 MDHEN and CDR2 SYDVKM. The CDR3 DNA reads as TGTGCCAGCAGACCGGGACAGCTTTATGGCTACACCTTC. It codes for CASRPGQLYGYTF.

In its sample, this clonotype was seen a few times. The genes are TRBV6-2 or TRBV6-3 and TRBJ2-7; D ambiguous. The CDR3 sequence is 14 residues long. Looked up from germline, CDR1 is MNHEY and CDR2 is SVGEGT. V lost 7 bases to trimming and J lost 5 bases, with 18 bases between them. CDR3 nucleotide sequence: TGTGCCAGCACAGGATGGTTGGGTAGTGACGAGCAGTACTTC. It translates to CASTGWLGSDEQYF.

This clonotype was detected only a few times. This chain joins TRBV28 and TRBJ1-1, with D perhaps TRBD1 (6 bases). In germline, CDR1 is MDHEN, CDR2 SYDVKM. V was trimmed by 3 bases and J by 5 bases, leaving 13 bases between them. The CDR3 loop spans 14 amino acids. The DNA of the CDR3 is TGTGCCAGCAGTTTGGAAGGGGGGTGGACTGAAGCTTTCTTT. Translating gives CASSLEGGWTEAFF. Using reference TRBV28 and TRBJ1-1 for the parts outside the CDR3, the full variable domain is DVKVTQSSRYLVKRTGEKVFLECVQDMDHENMFWYRQDPGLGLRLIYFSYDVKMKEKGDIPEGYSVSREKKERFSLILESASTNQTSMYLCASSLEGGWTEAFFGQGTRLTVV.

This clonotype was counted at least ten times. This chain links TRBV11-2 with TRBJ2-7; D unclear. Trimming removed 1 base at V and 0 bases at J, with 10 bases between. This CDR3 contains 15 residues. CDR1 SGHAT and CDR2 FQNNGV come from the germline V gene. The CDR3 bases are TGTGCCAGCAGCTTAGCTGCCAGCCCCTCCTACGAGCAGTACTTC. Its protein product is CASSLAASPSYEQYF.

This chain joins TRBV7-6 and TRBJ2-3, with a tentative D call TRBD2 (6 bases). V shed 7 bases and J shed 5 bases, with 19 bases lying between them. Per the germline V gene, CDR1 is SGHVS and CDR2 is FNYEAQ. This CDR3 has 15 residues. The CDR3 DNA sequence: TGTGCCAGCACCCTAAGCGCGGGGTCCGTAGATACGCAGTATTTT. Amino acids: CASTLSAGSVDTQYF.

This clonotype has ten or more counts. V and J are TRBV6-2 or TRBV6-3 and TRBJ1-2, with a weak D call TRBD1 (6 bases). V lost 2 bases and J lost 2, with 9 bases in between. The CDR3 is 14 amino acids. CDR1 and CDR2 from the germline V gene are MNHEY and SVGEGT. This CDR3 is CASSYRTVNYGYTF. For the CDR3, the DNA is TGTGCCAGCAGTTACCGGACAGTCAACTATGGCTACACCTTC.

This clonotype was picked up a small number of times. DNA of the CDR3: TGTGCCAGCAGCCCGGAAACTTACGGGTATGAGCAGTACTTC. Translated: CASSPETYGYEQYF. The chain employs TRBV7-2 and TRBJ2-7; D gene uncertain. CDR1 is SGHTA, CDR2 FQGNSA, per germline. Trimming left V 5 bases short and J 7 bases short, with 18 bases between. There are 14 residues in the CDR3.

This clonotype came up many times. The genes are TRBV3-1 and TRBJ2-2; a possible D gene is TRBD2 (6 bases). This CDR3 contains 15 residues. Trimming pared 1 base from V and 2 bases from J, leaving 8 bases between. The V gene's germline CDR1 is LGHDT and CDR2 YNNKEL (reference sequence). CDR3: CASSQGTTNTGELFF. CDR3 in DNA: TGTGCCAGCAGCCAAGGGACTACCAACACCGGGGAGCTGTTTTTT.

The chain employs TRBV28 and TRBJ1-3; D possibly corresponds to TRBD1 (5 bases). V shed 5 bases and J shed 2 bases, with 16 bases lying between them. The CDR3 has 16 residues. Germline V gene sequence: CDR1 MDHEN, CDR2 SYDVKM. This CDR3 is CASSPPLTATGNTIYF. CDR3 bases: TGTGCCAGCAGTCCGCCCCTGACAGCCACTGGAAACACCATATATTTT.

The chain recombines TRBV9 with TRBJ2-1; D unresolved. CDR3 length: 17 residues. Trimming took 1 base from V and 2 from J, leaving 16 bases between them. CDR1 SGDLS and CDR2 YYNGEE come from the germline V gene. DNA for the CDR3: TGTGCCAGCAGCGTATGGGGTGGCGGCGTGACCTACAATGAGCAGTTCTTC. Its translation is CASSVWGGGVTYNEQFF.

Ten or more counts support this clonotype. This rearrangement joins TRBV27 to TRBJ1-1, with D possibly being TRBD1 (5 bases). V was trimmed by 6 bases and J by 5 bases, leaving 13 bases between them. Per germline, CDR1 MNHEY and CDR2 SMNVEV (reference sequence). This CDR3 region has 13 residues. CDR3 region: CASSPGTVTEAFF. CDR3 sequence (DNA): TGTGCCAGCAGCCCTGGGACCGTGACTGAAGCTTTCTTT.

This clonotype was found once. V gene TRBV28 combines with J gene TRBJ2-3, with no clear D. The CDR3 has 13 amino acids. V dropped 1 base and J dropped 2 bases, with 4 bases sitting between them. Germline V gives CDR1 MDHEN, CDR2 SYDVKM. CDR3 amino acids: CASSLSITDTQYF. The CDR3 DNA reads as TGTGCCAGCAGTTTATCGATCACAGATACGCAGTATTTT.

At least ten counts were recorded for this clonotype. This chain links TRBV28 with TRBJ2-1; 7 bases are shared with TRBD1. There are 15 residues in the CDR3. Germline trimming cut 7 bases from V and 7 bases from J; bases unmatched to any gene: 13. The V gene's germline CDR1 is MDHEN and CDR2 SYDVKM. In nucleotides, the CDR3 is TGTGCCAGCATCTCCGCCGGGACAGTGGTTAATGAGCAGTTCTTC. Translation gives CASISAGTVVNEQFF.

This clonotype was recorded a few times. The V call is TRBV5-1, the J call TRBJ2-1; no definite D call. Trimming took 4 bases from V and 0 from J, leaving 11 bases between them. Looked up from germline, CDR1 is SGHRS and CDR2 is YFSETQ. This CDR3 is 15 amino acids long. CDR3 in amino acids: CASSLAAVSYNEQFF. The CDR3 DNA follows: TGCGCCAGCAGCCTCGCGGCTGTCTCCTACAATGAGCAGTTCTTC.

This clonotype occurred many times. In DNA, the CDR3 is TGCAGTGCTAGAGGGCGGGGAAACACCATATATTTT. Protein sequence: CSARGRGNTIYF. J is TRBJ1-3 and V is TRBV20-1; D ambiguous. Germline CDR1 and CDR2: DFQATT and SNEGSKA (reference sequence). The CDR3 contains 12 residues. V shed 1 base and J shed 4 bases, with 5 bases lying between them.

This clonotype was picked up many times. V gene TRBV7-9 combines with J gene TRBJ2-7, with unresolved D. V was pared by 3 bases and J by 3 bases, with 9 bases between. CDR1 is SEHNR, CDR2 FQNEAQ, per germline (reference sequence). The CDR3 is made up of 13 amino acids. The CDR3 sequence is CASSFGFDYEQYF. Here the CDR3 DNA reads TGTGCCAGCAGCTTCGGATTCGACTACGAGCAGTACTTC.

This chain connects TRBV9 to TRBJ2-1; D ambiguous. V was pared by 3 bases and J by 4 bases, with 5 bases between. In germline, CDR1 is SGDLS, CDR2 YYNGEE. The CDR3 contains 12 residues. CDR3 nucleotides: TGTGCCAGCAGCGCCCTTTACAATGAGCAGTTCTTC. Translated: CASSALYNEQFF.

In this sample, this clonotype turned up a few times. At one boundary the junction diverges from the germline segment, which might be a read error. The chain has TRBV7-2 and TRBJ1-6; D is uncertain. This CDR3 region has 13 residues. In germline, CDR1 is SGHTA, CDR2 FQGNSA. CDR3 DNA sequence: TGTGCCAGCAGCTTAGAGGGCTATTCGCCCCTCCACTTT. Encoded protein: CASSLEGYSPLHF.